The clone carrying this T cell receptor (beta chain) was recorded at least ten times. No antigen is known for it. Other autoimmune diseases, uncontrolled infections, pregnancy or lactation excluded patients from enrollment. The record originates from a study of Graves' ophthalmopathy and Graves' hyperthyroidism. Study-level background: Peripheral blood samples were taken at initial diagnosis, before any treatment.

This CDR3 comprises 15 residues. Germline V lookup: CDR1 SGHTA, CDR2 FQGNSA. V lost 0 bases and J lost 4; bases outside the gene matches: 5. TCR beta CDR3 regions were amplified from RNA transcripts. HTBI-primed RT-PCR formed the first round, and a multiplex PCR formed the second. TCRdb re-called the multiplex PCR reads with MiXCR, one entry per CDR3 protein. The sample holds a few hundred thousand distinct CDR3 sequences, around 19% seen once. General study results and limits: The authors also found most expanded thyroid clonotypes above 0.001 frequency in blood. The model achieved about 67% sensitivity and roughly 79% specificity for ophthalmopathy progression.

The sample consisted of peripheral blood. The source of this sequence is a young woman with Graves' ophthalmopathy. The chain couples TRBV7-2 to TRBJ2-7; TRBD2 matches at 8 bases. The CDR3: CASSLALGRAYEQYF. CDR3 DNA sequence: TGTGCCAGCAGCTTAGCGCTCGGGAGGGCTTACGAGCAGTACTTC.